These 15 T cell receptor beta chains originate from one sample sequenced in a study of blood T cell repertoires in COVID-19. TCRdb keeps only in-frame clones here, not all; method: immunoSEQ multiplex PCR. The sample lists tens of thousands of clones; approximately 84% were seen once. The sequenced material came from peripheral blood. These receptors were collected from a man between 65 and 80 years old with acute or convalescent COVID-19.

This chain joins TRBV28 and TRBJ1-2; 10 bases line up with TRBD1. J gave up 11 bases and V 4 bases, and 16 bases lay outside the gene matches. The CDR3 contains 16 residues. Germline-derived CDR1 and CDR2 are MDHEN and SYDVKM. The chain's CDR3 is CASSSGKLDRGRFYTF. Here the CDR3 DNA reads TGTGCCAGCAGTTCCGGAAAACTGGACAGGGGGAGGTTTTACACCTTC.

The CDR3 bases are TGTGCCAGCAGCCATCTTGACGGGAATTCACCCCTCCACTTT. Translation gives CASSHLDGNSPLHF. The J gene is TRBJ1-6, the V gene TRBV3-1 (or the pseudogene TRBV3-2); no definite D call. V gave up 3 bases and J gave up 7 bases, with 10 bases separating them. The CDR3 is made up of 14 amino acids. From germline, CDR1 is LGHDT and CDR2 YNNKEL (reference sequence).

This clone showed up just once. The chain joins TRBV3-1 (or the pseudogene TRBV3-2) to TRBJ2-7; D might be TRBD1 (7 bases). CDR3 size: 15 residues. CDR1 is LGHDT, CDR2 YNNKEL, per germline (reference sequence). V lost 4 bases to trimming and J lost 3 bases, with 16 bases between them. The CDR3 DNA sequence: TGTGCCAGCAGCCTTAGGCGGGACAGACACTACGAGCAGTACTTC. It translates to CASSLRRDRHYEQYF.

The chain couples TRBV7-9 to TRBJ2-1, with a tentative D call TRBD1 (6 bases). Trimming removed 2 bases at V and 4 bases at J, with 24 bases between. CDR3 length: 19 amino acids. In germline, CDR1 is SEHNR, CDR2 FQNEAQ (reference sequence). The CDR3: CASSLSDKATGKEYNEQFF. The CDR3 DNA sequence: TGTGCCAGCAGCTTATCGGATAAGGCCACAGGGAAGGAATACAATGAGCAGTTCTTC. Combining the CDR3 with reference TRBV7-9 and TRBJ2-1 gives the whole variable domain DTGVSQNPRHKITKRGQNVTFRCDPISEHNRLYWYRQTLGQGPEFLTYFQNEAQLEKSRLLSDRFSAERPKGSFSTLEIQRTEQGDSAMYLCASSLSDKATGKEYNEQFFGPGTRLTVL.

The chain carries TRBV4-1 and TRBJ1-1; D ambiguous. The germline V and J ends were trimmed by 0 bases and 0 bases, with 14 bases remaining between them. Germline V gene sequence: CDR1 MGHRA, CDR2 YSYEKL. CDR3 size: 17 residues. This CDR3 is CASSQDLAGFMNTEAFF. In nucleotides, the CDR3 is TGCGCCAGCAGCCAAGATCTGGCAGGTTTTATGAACACTGAAGCTTTCTTT.

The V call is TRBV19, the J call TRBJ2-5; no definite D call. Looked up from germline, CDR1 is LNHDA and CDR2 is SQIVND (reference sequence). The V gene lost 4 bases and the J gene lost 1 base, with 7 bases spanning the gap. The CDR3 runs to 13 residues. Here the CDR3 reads CASSKNFQETQYF. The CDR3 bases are TGTGCCAGTAGTAAGAACTTCCAAGAGACCCAGTACTTC.

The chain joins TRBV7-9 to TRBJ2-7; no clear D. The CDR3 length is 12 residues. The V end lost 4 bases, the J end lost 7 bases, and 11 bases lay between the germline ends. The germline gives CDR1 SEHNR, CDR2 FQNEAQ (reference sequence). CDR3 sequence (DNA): TGTGCCAGCAGCTCCGTCCTCGGGGAGCAGTACTTC. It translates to CASSSVLGEQYF.

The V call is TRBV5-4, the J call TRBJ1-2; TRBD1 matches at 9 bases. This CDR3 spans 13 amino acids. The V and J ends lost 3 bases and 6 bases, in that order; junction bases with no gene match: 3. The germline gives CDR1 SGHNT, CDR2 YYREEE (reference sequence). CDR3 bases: TGTGCCAGCAGCTCGGACAGGGGTAATGGCTACACCTTC. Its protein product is CASSSDRGNGYTF.

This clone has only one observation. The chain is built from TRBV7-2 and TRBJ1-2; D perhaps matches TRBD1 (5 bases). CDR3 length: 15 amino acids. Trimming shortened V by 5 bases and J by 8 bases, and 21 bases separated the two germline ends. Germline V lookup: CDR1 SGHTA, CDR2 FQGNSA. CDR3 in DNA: TGTGCCAGCAGCGCACTACCGCGGGGCGCTGCGGGCTACACCTTC. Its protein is CASSALPRGAAGYTF.

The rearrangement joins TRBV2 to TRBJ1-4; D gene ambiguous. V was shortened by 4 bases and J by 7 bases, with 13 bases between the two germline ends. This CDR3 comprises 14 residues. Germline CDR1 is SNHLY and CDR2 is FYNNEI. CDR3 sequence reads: CASSGAPVGEKLFF. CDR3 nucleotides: TGTGCCAGCAGTGGGGCGCCAGTAGGTGAAAAACTGTTTTTT.

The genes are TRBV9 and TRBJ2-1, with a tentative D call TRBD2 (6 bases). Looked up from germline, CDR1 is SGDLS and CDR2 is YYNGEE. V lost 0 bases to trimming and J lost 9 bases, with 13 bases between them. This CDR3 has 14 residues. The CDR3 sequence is CASSVVGEVGEQFF. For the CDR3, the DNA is TGTGCCAGCAGCGTAGTGGGGGAGGTCGGTGAGCAGTTCTTC.

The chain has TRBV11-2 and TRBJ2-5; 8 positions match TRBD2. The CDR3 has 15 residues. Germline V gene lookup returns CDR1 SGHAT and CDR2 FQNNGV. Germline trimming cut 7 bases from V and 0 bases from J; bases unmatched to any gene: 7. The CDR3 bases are TGTGCCAGCAAACCCCTAGCGGGTGACCAAGAGACCCAGTACTTC. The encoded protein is CASKPLAGDQETQYF.

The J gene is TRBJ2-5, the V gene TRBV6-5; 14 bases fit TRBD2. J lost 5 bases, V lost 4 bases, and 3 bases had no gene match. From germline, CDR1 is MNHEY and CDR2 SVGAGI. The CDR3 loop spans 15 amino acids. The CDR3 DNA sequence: TGTGCCAGCAGTTCGGGACTAGCGGGAGTTGAGACCCAGTACTTC. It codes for CASSSGLAGVETQYF.

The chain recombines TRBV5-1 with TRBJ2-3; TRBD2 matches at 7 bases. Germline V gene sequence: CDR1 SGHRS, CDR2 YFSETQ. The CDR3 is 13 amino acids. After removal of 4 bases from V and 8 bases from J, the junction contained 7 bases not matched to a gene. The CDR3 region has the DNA TGCGCCAGCAGCCTAGGGAGGGAGGGTACGCAGTATTTT. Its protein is CASSLGREGTQYF.

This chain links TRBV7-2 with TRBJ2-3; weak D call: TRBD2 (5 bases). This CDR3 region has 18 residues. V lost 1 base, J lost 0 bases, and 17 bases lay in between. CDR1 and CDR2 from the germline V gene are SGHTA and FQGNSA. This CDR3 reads CASSLEGGLNPSTDTQYF. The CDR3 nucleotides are TGTGCCAGCAGCTTAGAGGGCGGGCTCAACCCCAGCACAGATACGCAGTATTTT.